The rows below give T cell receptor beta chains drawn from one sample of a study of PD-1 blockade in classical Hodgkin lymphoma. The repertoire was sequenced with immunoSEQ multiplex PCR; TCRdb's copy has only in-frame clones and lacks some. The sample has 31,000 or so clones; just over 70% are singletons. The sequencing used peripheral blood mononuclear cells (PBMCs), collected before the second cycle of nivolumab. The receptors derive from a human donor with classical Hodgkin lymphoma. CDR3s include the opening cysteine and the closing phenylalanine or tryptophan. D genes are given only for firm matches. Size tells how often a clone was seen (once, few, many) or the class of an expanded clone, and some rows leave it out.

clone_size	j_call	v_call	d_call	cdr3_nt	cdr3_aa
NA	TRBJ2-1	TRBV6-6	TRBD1	TGTGCCAGCACAACACAGGGGAAGGATGAGCAGTTCTTC	CASTTQGKDEQFF
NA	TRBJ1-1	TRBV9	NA	TGTGCCAGCAGCGCCGGGACACTGAACACTGAAGCTTTCTTT	CASSAGTLNTEAFF
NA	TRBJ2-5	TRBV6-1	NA	TGTGCCAGCAGTGAATTACTGGGGGGAGTGGGGACCCAGTACTTC	CASSELLGGVGTQYF
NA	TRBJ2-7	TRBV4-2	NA	TGTGCCAGCAGCCCAGGTCACTACGAGCAGCAGTACTTC	CASSPGHYEQQYF
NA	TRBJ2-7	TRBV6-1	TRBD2	TGTGTCAGCAGTGTTGTACGAGCGGGGGCCCCTCGCGAGCAGTACTTC	CVSSVVRAGAPREQYF
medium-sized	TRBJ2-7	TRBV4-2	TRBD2	TGTGCCAGCAGCCAGTGGGGGGCTAGCGGGGGCTACGAGCAGTACTTC	CASSQWGASGGYEQYF
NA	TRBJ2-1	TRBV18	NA	TGTGCCAGCTCACGACCCTCGACAGGAGGAGGGTACAATGAGCAGTTCTTC	CASSRPSTGGGYNEQFF
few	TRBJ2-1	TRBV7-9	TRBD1	TGTGCCAGCAGCCGGACGACAGGGAATGAGCAGTTCTTC	CASSRTTGNEQFF
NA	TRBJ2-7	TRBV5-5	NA	TGTGCCAGCAGCTTAAGGACGGAGACCTACGAGCAGTACTTC	CASSLRTETYEQYF
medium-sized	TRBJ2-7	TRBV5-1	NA	TGCGCCAGCAGCTGGGGCTACGAGCAGTACTTC	CASSWGYEQYF
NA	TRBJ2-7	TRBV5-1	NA	TGCGCCAGCAGCCCCTGGACGGCTGGAAGCCTTACAGAGCAGTACTTC	CASSPWTAGSLTEQYF
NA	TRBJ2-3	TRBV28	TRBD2	TGTGCCAGCAGTCCCATTCTCACTAGCGGGGGGGGCACAGATACGCAGTATTTT	CASSPILTSGGGTDTQYF
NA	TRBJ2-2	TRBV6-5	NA	TGTGCCAGCAGTTATTCAGGGGCCGACACCGGGGAGCTGTTTTTT	CASSYSGADTGELFF
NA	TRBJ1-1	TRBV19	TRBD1	TGTGCCAGTAGTCCCGGTTACGTCAGACAGGGAGAGAACACTGAAGCTTTCTTT	CASSPGYVRQGENTEAFF